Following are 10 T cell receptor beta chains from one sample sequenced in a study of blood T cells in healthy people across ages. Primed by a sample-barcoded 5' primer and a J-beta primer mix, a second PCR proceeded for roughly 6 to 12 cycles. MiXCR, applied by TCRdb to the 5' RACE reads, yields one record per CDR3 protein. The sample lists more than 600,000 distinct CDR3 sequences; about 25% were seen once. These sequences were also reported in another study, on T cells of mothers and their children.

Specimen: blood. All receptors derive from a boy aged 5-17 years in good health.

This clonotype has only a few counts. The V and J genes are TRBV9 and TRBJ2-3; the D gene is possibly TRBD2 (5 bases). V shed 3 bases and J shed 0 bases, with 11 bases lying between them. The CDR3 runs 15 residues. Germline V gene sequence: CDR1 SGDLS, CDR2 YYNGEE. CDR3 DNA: TGTGCCAGCAGCGGACGGGGTACCAGCACAGATACGCAGTATTTT. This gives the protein CASSGRGTSTDTQYF.

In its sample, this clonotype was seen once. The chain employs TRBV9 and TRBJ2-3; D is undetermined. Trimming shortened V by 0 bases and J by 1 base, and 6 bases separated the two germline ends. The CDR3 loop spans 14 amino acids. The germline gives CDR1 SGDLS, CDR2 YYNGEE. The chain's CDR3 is CASSVEIGTDTQYF. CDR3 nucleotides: TGTGCCAGCAGCGTAGAGATTGGCACAGATACGCAGTATTTT.

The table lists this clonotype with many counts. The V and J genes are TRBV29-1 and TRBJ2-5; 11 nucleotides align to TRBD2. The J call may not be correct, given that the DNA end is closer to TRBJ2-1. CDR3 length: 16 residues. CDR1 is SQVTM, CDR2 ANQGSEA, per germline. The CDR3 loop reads CSVGAFGSGRANEQFF. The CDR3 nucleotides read TGCAGCGTTGGGGCCTTTGGTAGCGGGAGGGCTAATGAGCAGTTCTTC.

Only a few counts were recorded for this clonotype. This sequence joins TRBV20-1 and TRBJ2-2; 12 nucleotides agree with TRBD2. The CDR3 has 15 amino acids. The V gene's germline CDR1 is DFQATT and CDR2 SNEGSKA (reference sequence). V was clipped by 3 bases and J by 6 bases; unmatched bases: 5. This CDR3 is CSARQRLAGAGELFF. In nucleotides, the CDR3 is TGCAGTGCTAGGCAACGACTAGCGGGAGCCGGGGAGCTGTTTTTT.

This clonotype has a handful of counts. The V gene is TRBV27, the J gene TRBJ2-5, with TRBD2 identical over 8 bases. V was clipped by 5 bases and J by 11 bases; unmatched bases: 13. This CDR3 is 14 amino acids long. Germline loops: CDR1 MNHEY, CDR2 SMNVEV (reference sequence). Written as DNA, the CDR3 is TGTGCCAGCAGTCCCGGACTAGCCCCTTGGGAGCAGTACTTC. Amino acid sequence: CASSPGLAPWEQYF.

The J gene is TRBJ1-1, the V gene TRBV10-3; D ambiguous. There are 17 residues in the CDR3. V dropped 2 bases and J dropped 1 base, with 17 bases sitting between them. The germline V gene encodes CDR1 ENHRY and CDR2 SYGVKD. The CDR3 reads CAISESASGRGNTEAFF. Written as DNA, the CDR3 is TGTGCCATCAGTGAGAGCGCAAGTGGGCGCGGGAACACTGAAGCTTTCTTT.

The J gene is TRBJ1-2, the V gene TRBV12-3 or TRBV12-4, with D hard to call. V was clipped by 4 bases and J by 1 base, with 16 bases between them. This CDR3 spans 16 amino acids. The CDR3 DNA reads TGTGCCAGCAGTTCGATAGCTGCAGATAATAACTATGGCTACACCTTC. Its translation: CASSSIAADNNYGYTF.

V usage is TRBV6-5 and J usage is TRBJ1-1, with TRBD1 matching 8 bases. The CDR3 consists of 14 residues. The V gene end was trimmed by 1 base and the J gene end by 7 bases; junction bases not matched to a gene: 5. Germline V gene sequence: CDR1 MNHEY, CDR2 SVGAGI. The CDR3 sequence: CASSYYPGGDEAFF. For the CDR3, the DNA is TGTGCCAGCAGTTACTATCCAGGGGGCGATGAAGCTTTCTTT.

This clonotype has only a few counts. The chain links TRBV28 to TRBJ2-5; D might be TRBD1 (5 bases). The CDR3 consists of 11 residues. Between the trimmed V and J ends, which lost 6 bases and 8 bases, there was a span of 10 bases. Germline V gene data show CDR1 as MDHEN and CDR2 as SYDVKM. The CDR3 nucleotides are TGTGCCAGCAGGTCCCAGGGAACCCAGTACTTC. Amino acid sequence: CASRSQGTQYF.

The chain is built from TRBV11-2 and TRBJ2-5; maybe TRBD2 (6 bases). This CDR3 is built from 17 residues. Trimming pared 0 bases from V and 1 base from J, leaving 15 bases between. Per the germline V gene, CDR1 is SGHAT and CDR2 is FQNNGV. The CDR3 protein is CASSLEGGLYPQETQYF. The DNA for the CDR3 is TGTGCCAGCAGCTTAGAAGGAGGACTATACCCCCAAGAGACCCAGTACTTC.